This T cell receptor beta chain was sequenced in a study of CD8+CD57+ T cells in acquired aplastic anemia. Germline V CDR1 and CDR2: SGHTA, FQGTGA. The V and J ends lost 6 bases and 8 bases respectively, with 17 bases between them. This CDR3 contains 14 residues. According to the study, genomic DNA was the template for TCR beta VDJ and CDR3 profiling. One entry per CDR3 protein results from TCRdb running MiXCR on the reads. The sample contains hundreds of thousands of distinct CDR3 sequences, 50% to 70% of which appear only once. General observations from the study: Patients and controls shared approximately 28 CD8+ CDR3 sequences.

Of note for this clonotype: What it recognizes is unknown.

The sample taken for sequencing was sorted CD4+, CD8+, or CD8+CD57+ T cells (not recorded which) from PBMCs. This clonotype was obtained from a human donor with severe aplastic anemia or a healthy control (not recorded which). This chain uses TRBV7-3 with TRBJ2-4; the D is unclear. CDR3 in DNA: TGTGCCAGCAGTCCTAGGCCCCAATGGGACATTCAGTACTTC. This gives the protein CASSPRPQWDIQYF.